The T cell receptor beta chain described here comes from a study of cytomegalovirus exposure and HLA in healthy donors. Whole-study results and caveats: The authors listed about 170 TCR beta chains as cytomegalovirus-associated.

Clones were sequenced by immunoSEQ multiplex PCR, and TCRdb holds only the in-frame ones, with some missing. The sample consists of 200,000 to 300,000 clones, 90% of them appearing once. The CDR3 covers 13 residues. The germline CDR1 and CDR2 sequences are SGHNT and YYREEE (reference sequence). Trimming removed 0 bases at V and 3 bases at J, with 7 bases between. Turning to this clone: As yet, its antigen is unknown.

This rearrangement joins TRBV5-4 to TRBJ2-7; no firm D call. Sequencing was performed on PBMCs. The TCR was taken from a woman aged 30 to 39 in good health and CMV-seronegative. The CDR3 sequence: CASSLERVYEQYF. CDR3 in DNA: TGTGCCAGCAGCTTGGAGAGAGTCTACGAGCAGTACTTC.